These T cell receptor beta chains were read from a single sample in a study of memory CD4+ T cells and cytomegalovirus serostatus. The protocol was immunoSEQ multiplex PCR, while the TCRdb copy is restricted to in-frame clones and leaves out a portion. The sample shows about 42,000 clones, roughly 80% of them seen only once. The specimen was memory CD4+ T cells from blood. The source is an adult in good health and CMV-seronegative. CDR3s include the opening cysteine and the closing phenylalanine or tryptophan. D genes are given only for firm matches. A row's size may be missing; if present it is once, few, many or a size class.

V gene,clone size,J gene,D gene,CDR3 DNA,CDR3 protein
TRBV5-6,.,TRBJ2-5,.,TGTGCCAGCAGTTACGGGACCCCTGAAGAGACCCAGTACTTC,CASSYGTPEETQYF
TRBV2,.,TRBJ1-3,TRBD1,TGTGCCAGCCGGGGAGGGGGCGCGGCTGGAAACACCATATATTTT,CASRGGGAAGNTIYF
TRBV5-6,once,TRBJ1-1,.,TGTGCCAGCAGCCTAAACGGCTGGAGAGGCACTGAAGCTTTCTTT,CASSLNGWRGTEAFF
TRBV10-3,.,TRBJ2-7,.,TGTGCCATCTCCCTCGACGGATCCCTTCGGGACGAGCAGTACTTC,CAISLDGSLRDEQYF
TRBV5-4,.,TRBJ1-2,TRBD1,TGTGCCAGCAGCATGCGGGACAGACCCAACTATGGCTACACCTTC,CASSMRDRPNYGYTF
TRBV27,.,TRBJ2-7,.,TGTGCCAGCAGTGGGGGGCGGGGACAGCGGGGGTACTTC,CASSGGRGQRGYF
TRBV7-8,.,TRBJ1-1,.,TGTGCCAGCAGCCTAGCAGGGCTCTCGATGAACACTGAAGCTTTCTTT,CASSLAGLSMNTEAFF
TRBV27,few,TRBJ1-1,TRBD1,TGTGCCAGCAGTGAGAGGACAGGGGGACTACTGCACACTGAAGCTTTCTTT,CASSERTGGLLHTEAFF
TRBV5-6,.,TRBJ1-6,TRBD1,TGTGCCAGCAGCTTTCTTAGGGGGCCCCGACATTCACCCCTCCACTTT,CASSFLRGPRHSPLHF
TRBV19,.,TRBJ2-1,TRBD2,TGTGCCAGTAGTCCCGGGGGAGGGCGAACGCACAATGAGCAGTTCTTC,CASSPGGGRTHNEQFF
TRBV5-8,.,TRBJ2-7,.,TGTGCCAGCAGCCCTGCGGCGAGGCAGTACTTC,CASSPAARQYF
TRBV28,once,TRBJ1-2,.,TGTGCCAGCAGTTTAACAGGCAGGGACACCTACACCTTC,CASSLTGRDTYTF